Below, 32 T cell receptor beta chains from the same sample are listed, as sequenced in a study of OX40 agonist ivuxolimab in advanced cancers. The assay was immunoSEQ multiplex PCR, and TCRdb's table has in-frame clones only and misses some. The table has fewer than 65,000 clones, roughly 88% seen once. The input for sequencing was CD4+ or CD8+ T cells sorted from blood, taken in a trial of the OX40 agonist ivuxolimab. These receptors all come from an adult with an advanced solid tumor such as melanoma, head and neck, liver or kidney cancer.

The chain couples TRBV2 to TRBJ2-2, with D perhaps matching TRBD1 (5 bases). This CDR3 is built from 15 residues. Germline V gene lookup returns CDR1 SNHLY and CDR2 FYNNEI. Trimming removed 10 bases from V and 1 base from J, with 16 bases in between. DNA for the CDR3: TGTGCCATCCTGGGGTCAACAGGGAACACCGGGGAGCTGTTTTTT. It encodes CAILGSTGNTGELFF.

The rearrangement uses TRBV11-3 and TRBJ2-1; 11 positions match TRBD2. Germline trimming cut 5 bases from V and 6 bases from J; bases unmatched to any gene: 18. This CDR3 is 19 amino acids long. Germline CDR1 and CDR2: SGHNT and YENEEA. The CDR3 loop reads CASSTRMGLAGGRSNEQFF. The DNA of the CDR3 is TGTGCCAGCAGCACCCGAATGGGGCTAGCGGGAGGCAGGTCCAATGAGCAGTTCTTC.

The chain recombines TRBV7-9 with TRBJ2-3; D gene unclear. Germline-derived CDR1 and CDR2 are SEHNR and FQNEAQ (reference sequence). The CDR3 extends over 12 amino acids. Trimming took off 4 bases at V and 6 bases at J, with 8 bases between the two ends. CDR3 protein: CASSSVGDTQYF. CDR3 DNA sequence: TGTGCCAGCAGCTCTGTAGGTGATACGCAGTATTTT.

A remark on this clone: One junction end disagrees with the germline gene, perhaps due to a read error. The chain couples TRBV7-7 to TRBJ2-3, with D maybe TRBD2 (6 bases). The germline gives CDR1 SSHAT, CDR2 FNYEAQ (reference sequence). The CDR3 is 13 residues long. The CDR3 region has the DNA TGTGCTAGCAGCTTCCGGAGGGAAGAGGGGCAGTATTTT. It yields the protein CASSFRREEGQYF.

The CDR3 bases are TGTGCCAGCACCCGAGGACCCGGGGATAGCAATCAGCCCCAGCATTTT. It translates to CASTRGPGDSNQPQHF. The chain uses TRBV5-8 and TRBJ1-5; D is unclear. V was shortened by 6 bases and J by 0 bases, with 16 bases between the two germline ends. Germline V gene sequence: CDR1 SGHTS, CDR2 YDEGEE. The length of the CDR3 is 16 residues.

The CDR3 here is CASSNRDRASEQYF. DNA for the CDR3: TGTGCCAGCAGTAACCGGGACAGGGCTAGCGAGCAGTACTTC. The rearrangement uses TRBV6-1 and TRBJ2-7; TRBD1 agrees at 9 bases. Germline V gene lookup returns CDR1 MNHNS and CDR2 SASEGT. The V and J ends lost 5 bases and 6 bases, in that order; junction bases with no gene match: 8. This CDR3 contains 14 residues.

The rearrangement uses TRBV25-1 and TRBJ1-4; D gene uncertain. Trimming removed 7 bases from V and 3 bases from J, with 24 bases in between. The germline V gene encodes CDR1 MGHDK and CDR2 SYGVNS. CDR3 length: 18 amino acids. CDR3 DNA sequence: TGTGCCAGCACCCTAGTAATTACTAATTTTGGGGCTAATGAAAAACTGTTTTTT. Its translation: CASTLVITNFGANEKLFF.

The chain carries TRBV6-5 and TRBJ1-6; TRBD1 matches 7 bases. Unmatched junction bases numbered 7, after V lost 4 bases and J lost 7 bases. CDR1 is MNHEY and CDR2 is SVGAGI in the germline V gene. The CDR3 totals 15 residues. CDR3 nucleotide sequence: TGTGCCAGCAGTTCTCTGGACAGGAAAAATTCACCCCTCCACTTT. It encodes CASSSLDRKNSPLHF.

The chain uses TRBV18 and TRBJ2-7, with D possibly matching TRBD2 (6 bases). The CDR3 totals 14 residues. Germline lookup yields CDR1 KGHSH and CDR2 LQKENI. The V and J ends lost 4 bases and 3 bases respectively, with 13 bases between them. CDR3 sequence: CASSLGTERYEQYF. DNA of the CDR3: TGTGCCAGCTCACTCGGGACTGAACGCTACGAGCAGTACTTC.

The chain couples TRBV15 to TRBJ2-1; 9 positions agree with TRBD2. V lost 5 bases to trimming and J lost 7 bases; unmatched junction nucleotides: 15. This CDR3 has 17 amino acids. The V gene's germline CDR1 is LNHNV and CDR2 YYDKDF (reference sequence). The DNA of the CDR3 is TGTGCCACCAGCTCCATCGTGGGTAGCGGGAGTAGGAATGAGCAGTTCTTC. It yields the protein CATSSIVGSGSRNEQFF.

This clone is a singleton in its sample. V is TRBV9 and J is TRBJ1-3; the D gene is possibly TRBD1 (6 bases). The length of the CDR3 is 16 residues. CDR1 and CDR2 (germline): SGDLS, YYNGEE. V lost 3 bases and J 0 bases, leaving 13 bases between the germline ends. In DNA, the CDR3 is TGTGCCAGCAGCGCGACAGGCGTGAGCTCTGGAAACACCATATATTTT. Its protein product is CASSATGVSSGNTIYF.

This clone was observed a single time. The chain carries TRBV6-5 and TRBJ2-7, with 10 bases identical to TRBD1. The CDR3 has 15 amino acids. Germline V gene sequence: CDR1 MNHEY, CDR2 SVGAGI. Germline trimming cut 4 bases from V and 6 bases from J; bases unmatched to any gene: 9. For the CDR3, the DNA is TGTGCCAGCAGTTTCGGGGACAGGGGTTCGAGCGAGCAGTACTTC. Amino acid sequence: CASSFGDRGSSEQYF.

The chain is built from TRBV11-1 and TRBJ2-1; 9 bases map to TRBD2. The CDR3 consists of 16 residues. The germline V gene encodes CDR1 SGHAT and CDR2 FQDESV (reference sequence). V lost 2 bases, J lost 10 bases, and 12 bases stayed unmatched. The CDR3, as DNA: TGTGCCAGCAGCTTACAAGCCAGAGCGGGAGGTCTAGAGCAGTTCTTC. Its translation is CASSLQARAGGLEQFF.

This sequence joins TRBV4-2 and TRBJ1-5; no firm D call. The germline V gene encodes CDR1 LGHNA and CDR2 YNFKEQ. The CDR3 is 13 amino acids. Trimming removed 2 bases from V and 7 bases from J, with 9 bases in between. The CDR3 nucleotides read TGTGCCAGCAGCCAACAGACCGAGCAGCCCCAGCATTTT. This codes for CASSQQTEQPQHF.

The rearrangement links TRBV7-9 to TRBJ1-4, with D unclear. In germline, CDR1 is SEHNR, CDR2 FQNEAQ (reference sequence). The CDR3 consists of 14 residues. V was trimmed by 3 bases and J by 3 bases, leaving 8 bases between them. CDR3 protein: CASSFGSPNEKLFF. In nucleotides, the CDR3 is TGTGCCAGCAGCTTTGGCAGCCCTAATGAAAAACTGTTTTTT.

The chain carries TRBV11-3 and TRBJ1-1; a weak D match, TRBD1 (6 bases). This CDR3 region has 14 residues. Germline lookup yields CDR1 SGHNT and CDR2 YENEEA. V was pared by 5 bases and J by 1 base, with 11 bases between. CDR3 sequence (DNA): TGTGCCAGCAGCATCGGGACACGGAACACTGAAGCTTTCTTT. Translation gives CASSIGTRNTEAFF. Together with reference TRBV11-3 and TRBJ1-1, the CDR3 gives the full variable domain: EAGVVQSPRYKIIEKKQPVAFWCNPISGHNTLYWYLQNLGQGPELLIRYENEEAVDDSQLPKDRFSAERLKGVDSTLKIQPAELGDSAVYLCASSIGTRNTEAFFGQGTRLTVV.

This rearrangement joins TRBV5-8 to TRBJ2-2, with D perhaps matching TRBD2 (6 bases). Germline V CDR1 and CDR2: SGHTS, YDEGEE. CDR3 length: 16 amino acids. V gave up 6 bases and J gave up 6 bases, with 21 bases separating them. CDR3 DNA: TGTGCCAGCAAGCAGCTTATAGGAGGAGGGGCCGGGGAGCTGTTTTTT. Translated, it gives CASKQLIGGGAGELFF.

This rearrangement joins TRBV2 to TRBJ2-7; 8 nucleotides agree with TRBD1. CDR3 length equals 13 residues. Germline values: CDR1 SNHLY, CDR2 FYNNEI. Losses at the gene ends were 10 bases for V and 0 bases for J; bases not matched to a gene: 5. In DNA form, the CDR3 reads TGTGCCACCCTGGACAGGGCCTCCTACGAGCAGTACTTC. This codes for CATLDRASYEQYF.

The V call is TRBV6-5, the J call TRBJ2-7; D is unresolved. The CDR3 has 14 residues. The germline V gene has CDR1 MNHEY and CDR2 SVGAGI. Trimming removed 5 bases from V and 0 bases from J, with 11 bases in between. CDR3 in amino acids: CASSLRTASYEQYF. In DNA, the CDR3 is TGTGCCAGCAGTCTCCGGACGGCCTCCTACGAGCAGTACTTC.

CDR3 amino acids: CASRGGPLTYEQYF. CDR3 sequence (DNA): TGTGCCAGCAGGGGGGGTCCGTTAACCTACGAGCAGTACTTC. V usage is TRBV5-4 and J usage is TRBJ2-7, with D tentatively TRBD2 (6 bases). V was pared by 5 bases and J by 2 bases, with 14 bases between. From germline, CDR1 is SGHNT and CDR2 YYREEE (reference sequence). This CDR3 has 14 residues.

The chain has TRBV12-5 and TRBJ2-7; D is undetermined. The length of the CDR3 is 16 residues. V lost 0 bases and J lost 8, with 20 bases in between. Germline V lookup: CDR1 LGHNT, CDR2 FRNRAP. The CDR3 protein is CASGLVLGDTVTKQYF. Here the CDR3 DNA reads TGTGCTAGTGGTTTGGTACTGGGCGACACCGTTACGAAGCAGTACTTC.

J is TRBJ1-5 and V is TRBV10-3; the match to TRBD1 covers 9 bases. This CDR3 contains 17 residues. Germline V gene data show CDR1 as ENHRY and CDR2 as SYGVKD. V lost 1 base, J lost 7 bases, and 11 bases stayed unmatched. The CDR3 DNA sequence: TGTGCCATCAGTGAGTGGGGCCTGACAGGGGGAAGACAGCCCCAGCATTTT. Protein product: CAISEWGLTGGRQPQHF.

The genes are TRBV6-1 and TRBJ1-2; tentative D call: TRBD1 (5 bases). V was pared by 0 bases and J by 0 bases, with 11 bases between. The CDR3 loop spans 16 amino acids. Germline CDR1 MNHNS, CDR2 SASEGT. The CDR3 DNA is TGTGCCAGCAGTGAAGCGGCCAGGGATCCTAACTATGGCTACACCTTC. This translates into CASSEAARDPNYGYTF.

The chain links TRBV7-8 to TRBJ1-1, with D unresolved. Trimming took 2 bases from V and 1 from J, leaving 8 bases between them. Looked up from germline, CDR1 is SGHVS and CDR2 is FQNEAQ. This CDR3 region has 14 residues. In DNA, the CDR3 is TGTGCCAGCAGCTTATGGGAGGGGAACACTGAAGCTTTCTTT. Its protein product is CASSLWEGNTEAFF.

The chain combines TRBV19 with TRBJ2-3; the match to TRBD1 covers 7 bases. From germline, CDR1 is LNHDA and CDR2 SQIVND (reference sequence). Losses at the gene ends were 5 bases for V and 6 bases for J; bases not matched to a gene: 8. The CDR3 consists of 14 residues. In nucleotides, the CDR3 is TGTGCCAGTAGTCCAAGACAGGGCCCCGATACGCAGTATTTT. Its protein product is CASSPRQGPDTQYF.

The rearrangement joins TRBV27 to TRBJ2-3, with a tentative D call TRBD2 (5 bases). CDR3 length equals 16 residues. Per germline, CDR1 MNHEY and CDR2 SMNVEV (reference sequence). The ends were cut back, 0 bases at V and 2 bases at J, with 12 bases in the middle. DNA of the CDR3: TGTGCCAGCAGTTTATCGCCTAGCCCCTACACAGATACGCAGTATTTT. Translation: CASSLSPSPYTDTQYF.

In its sample, this clone was seen once. V gene TRBV9 combines with J gene TRBJ2-1, with 7 bases fitting TRBD2. Trimming cost V 0 bases and J 5 bases; bases outside gene matches: 5. The CDR3 has 15 amino acids. Germline CDR1 reads SGDLS; CDR2 reads YYNGEE. The CDR3 DNA sequence: TGTGCCAGCAGCGTAGGGGTAGCGGGCCACAATGAGCAGTTCTTC. Translation gives CASSVGVAGHNEQFF.

This clone was seen once. This chain links TRBV4-2 with TRBJ1-1; 10 bases are a match to TRBD1. Losses at the gene ends were 0 bases for V and 4 bases for J; bases not matched to a gene: 2. Germline V gives CDR1 LGHNA, CDR2 YNFKEQ. CDR3 size: 15 residues. The CDR3 region is CASSQEGQGFTEAFF. CDR3 bases: TGTGCCAGCAGCCAAGAGGGACAGGGGTTCACTGAAGCTTTCTTT.

The chain recombines TRBV14 with TRBJ2-1; 12 nucleotides match TRBD2. V was pared by 3 bases and J by 9 bases, with 6 bases of the junction left unmatched. This CDR3 contains 15 residues. The germline CDR1 and CDR2 sequences are SGHDN and FVKESK. In DNA form, the CDR3 reads TGTGCCAGCAGCCAGCTAGCGGGAGGGCCGGGTGAGCAGTTCTTC. The encoded protein is CASSQLAGGPGEQFF.

This chain uses TRBV19 with TRBJ1-5; tentatively, D is TRBD1 (5 bases). Trimming took off 8 bases at V and 7 bases at J, with 9 bases between the two ends. This CDR3 contains 11 residues. From germline, CDR1 is LNHDA and CDR2 SQIVND (reference sequence). The CDR3 protein is CASGEGQPQHF. The CDR3 nucleotides are TGTGCCAGTGGGGAGGGGCAGCCCCAGCATTTT.

The chain couples TRBV10-1 to TRBJ2-2; TRBD1 matches at 10 bases. Trimming removed 10 bases from V and 5 bases from J; junction bases left unmatched: 10. Germline loops: CDR1 WNHNN, CDR2 SYGVQD (reference sequence). This CDR3 is 15 amino acids long. For the CDR3, the DNA is TGCGCCAACCCCTCCGGGACAGGGGAAACCGGGGAGCTGTTTTTT. Protein: CANPSGTGETGELFF.

V usage is TRBV5-8 and J usage is TRBJ2-7; D perhaps matches TRBD1 (5 bases). This CDR3 is 12 amino acids long. V gave up 2 bases and J gave up 5 bases, with 8 bases separating them. Germline V gene lookup returns CDR1 SGHTS and CDR2 YDEGEE. The CDR3 DNA reads TGTGCCAGCAGCTTCCAGGGAAACGAGCAGTACTTC. As protein: CASSFQGNEQYF.